This TCR beta chain was recovered during a study of cytomegalovirus exposure and HLA in healthy donors. Overall study results and limits: The authors considered a cluster of highly shared sequence variants likely to be a sequencing artifact. Upon later analysis, HLA-associated TCR beta chains proved more clonally expanded than other, equally common chains.

Researchers ran the PCR with 60 Vbeta and 13 Jbeta primers. Here immunoSEQ multiplex PCR was the method, and the copy in TCRdb shows in-frame clones only, minus some. Here the sample spans about 93,000 clones, 80% being singletons. Notes on this clone: Its matching antigen is unknown.

This clonotype was obtained from a man under 40 in good health and CMV-seronegative. The sample was PBMCs.

The CDR3 spells CASSLGMGDVSNQPQHF. CDR3 in DNA: TGTGCCAGCAGCTTAGGTATGGGAGACGTTAGCAATCAGCCCCAGCATTTT. The genes are TRBV7-8 and TRBJ1-5; no clear D gene. Germline assignment: CDR1 SGHVS and CDR2 FQNEAQ. Trimming shortened V by 1 base and J by 0 bases, and 13 bases separated the two germline ends. The CDR3 sequence is 17 residues long.